Shown below are 15 T cell receptor beta chains from a single sample sequenced in a study of T cells in Graves' hyperthyroidism and ophthalmopathy. TCR beta CDR3 sequences were amplified from RNA transcripts. First-round RT-PCR of the TCR CDR3 relied on the HTBI primer set. TCRdb ran MiXCR on the multiplex PCR reads and lists one entry per CDR3 protein. The sample lists 450,000 to 700,000 distinct CDR3 sequences, 46% occurring once. Sequencing was performed on peripheral blood or thyroid tissue (not recorded which). The receptors were gathered from an adult woman with Graves' disease, either hyperthyroidism or ophthalmopathy (not recorded which).

At least ten counts were recorded for this clonotype. The genes are TRBV28 and TRBJ2-5; no firm D call. The CDR3 contains 12 residues. V lost 5 bases, J lost 4 bases, and 8 bases lay in between. Germline-derived CDR1 and CDR2 are MDHEN and SYDVKM. In DNA, the CDR3 is TGTGCCAGCAGTGGGGTTTTAGAGACCCAGTACTTC. Translating gives CASSGVLETQYF.

There are many counts of this clonotype. This chain uses TRBV4-1 with TRBJ1-1; no definite D call. CDR1 is MGHRA and CDR2 is YSYEKL in the germline V gene. The CDR3 covers 14 residues. Deletions cut 2 bases from V and 1 base from J, with 8 bases between. CDR3: CASSQPVRNTEAFF. The CDR3 DNA sequence: TGCGCCAGCAGCCAACCGGTAAGGAACACTGAAGCTTTCTTT.

The table lists this clonotype with many counts. This sequence joins TRBV7-2 and TRBJ2-3, with 12 bases identical to TRBD2. The ends lost 6 bases at V and 4 bases at J; junction bases unmatched: 2. CDR1 is SGHTA and CDR2 is FQGNSA in the germline V gene. The CDR3 is made up of 14 amino acids. This CDR3 reads CASRRLAGADTQYF. CDR3 nucleotides: TGTGCCAGCAGGAGACTAGCGGGAGCAGATACGCAGTATTTT.

This clonotype occurred many times. The chain couples TRBV27 to TRBJ1-1; no clear D. V lost 6 bases to trimming and J lost 5 bases, with 13 bases between them. CDR1 and CDR2 (germline): MNHEY, SMNVEV (reference sequence). The CDR3 runs 13 residues. CDR3 coding DNA: TGTGCCAGCAGCCTATCACTTGGGACTGAAGCTTTCTTT. Translating it yields CASSLSLGTEAFF.

The chain has TRBV7-2 and TRBJ2-7; 11 bases agree with TRBD2. From germline, CDR1 is SGHTA and CDR2 FQGNSA. This CDR3 comprises 15 residues. J lost 3 bases, V lost 6 bases, and 7 bases had no gene match. This chain's CDR3 is CASSRPGLAVYEQYF. DNA for the CDR3: TGTGCCAGCAGTCGCCCGGGACTAGCGGTCTACGAGCAGTACTTC. The full variable domain, its missing parts supplied by reference TRBV7-2 and TRBJ2-7, is GAGVSQSPSNKVTEKGKDVELRCDPISGHTALYWYRQSLGQGLEFLIYFQGNSAPDKSGLPSDRFSAERTGGSVSTLTIQRTQQEDSAVYLCASSRPGLAVYEQYFGPGTRLTVT.

This clonotype was seen only a few times. The V call is TRBV28, the J call TRBJ2-7, with a tentative D call TRBD2 (5 bases). Germline V gives CDR1 MDHEN, CDR2 SYDVKM. The CDR3 sequence is 14 residues long. Trimming left V 3 bases short and J 7 bases short, with 16 bases between. The CDR3 DNA is TGTGCCAGCAGTTTCCGGGGTTTTGTGGGTGAGCAGTACTTC. Translating gives CASSFRGFVGEQYF.

A word on this clonotype: This CDR3 is missing its conserved last phenylalanine or tryptophan, likely due to a read error. The limits of the CDR3 on the DNA are not certain, so only TCRdb's listed CDR3 is given. The V call is TRBV2, the J call TRBJ1-2; TRBD1, the table's D call, lacks a check against the DNA. The CDR3 adds up to 8 amino acids, both ends counted. CDR1 and CDR2 from the germline V gene are SNHLY and FYNNEI. The CDR3 loop reads CASRSRTG.

The chain combines TRBV3-1 with TRBJ2-7; D may be TRBD1 or TRBD2 (5 bases each). V was pared by 2 bases and J by 4 bases, with 15 bases between. Germline lookup yields CDR1 LGHDT and CDR2 YNNKEL (reference sequence). This CDR3 region has 15 residues. In DNA, the CDR3 is TGTGCCAGCAGCCAATTTTCGGGACCGCTGTACGAGCAGTACTTC. Translated, it gives CASSQFSGPLYEQYF.

In DNA form, the CDR3 reads TGTGCCAGCAGCCTTAGGGGGGGCAGCCTAGGGGAGACCCAGTACTTC. The encoded protein is CASSLRGGSLGETQYF. This chain uses TRBV9 with TRBJ2-5; tentatively, D is TRBD2 (7 bases). The CDR3 extends over 16 amino acids. CDR1 SGDLS and CDR2 YYNGEE come from the germline V gene. Between the trimmed V and J ends, which lost 4 bases and 5 bases, there was a span of 21 bases. Based on the CDR3 plus reference TRBV9 and TRBJ2-5, the full variable domain is DSGVTQTPKHLITATGQRVTLRCSPRSGDLSVYWYQQSLDQGLQFLIQYYNGEERAKGNILERFSAQQFPDLHSELNLSSLELGDSALYFCASSLRGGSLGETQYFGPGTRLLVL.

The DNA for the CDR3 is TGTGCCAGCAGTCCGGGACAGGGGACAGGCAACAGCAATCAGCCCCAGCATTTT. Translated: CASSPGQGTGNSNQPQHF. The rearrangement uses TRBV27 and TRBJ1-5; TRBD1 matches 10 bases. Germline lookup yields CDR1 MNHEY and CDR2 SMNVEV (reference sequence). V trimming: 5 bases; J trimming: 1 base; junction bases outside the gene matches: 11. The CDR3 extends over 18 amino acids.

This rearrangement joins TRBV29-1 to TRBJ1-1; D uncertain. CDR1 is SQVTM, CDR2 ANQGSEA, per germline. V was pared by 8 bases and J by 0 bases, with 7 bases between. The CDR3 has 11 amino acids. CDR3 bases: TGCAGCCCCGACATGAACACTGAAGCTTTCTTT. It yields the protein CSPDMNTEAFF. Drawing the rest from reference TRBV29-1 and TRBJ1-1, the complete variable domain is SAVISQKPSRDICQRGTSLTIQCQVDSQVTMMFWYRQQPGQSLTLIATANQGSEATYESGFVIDKFPISRPNLTFSTLTVSNMSPEDSSIYLCSPDMNTEAFFGQGTRLTVV.

This clonotype appeared many times. V and J are TRBV5-1 and TRBJ1-1; TRBD1 matches 12 bases. The germline CDR1 and CDR2 sequences are SGHRS and YFSETQ. This CDR3 is built from 15 residues. With V trimmed by 0 bases and J by 4 bases, 1 base remained unmatched. This chain's CDR3 is CASSLAGQGATEAFF. CDR3 coding DNA: TGCGCCAGCAGCTTGGCGGGACAGGGGGCCACTGAAGCTTTCTTT.

This clonotype has at least ten counts. The rearrangement uses TRBV7-8 and TRBJ1-6; the D is unclear. V was clipped by 5 bases and J by 4 bases, with 12 bases between them. The CDR3 has 15 residues. Germline lookup yields CDR1 SGHVS and CDR2 FQNEAQ. DNA for the CDR3: TGTGCCAGCAGCCCAACTCGGATTTATAATTCACCCCTCCACTTT. Translated: CASSPTRIYNSPLHF.

V and J are TRBV7-8 and TRBJ2-5, with D perhaps matching TRBD1 (5 bases). CDR3 length: 12 amino acids. V dropped 5 bases and J dropped 4 bases, with 8 bases sitting between them. Germline CDR1 is SGHVS and CDR2 is FQNEAQ. The chain's CDR3 is CASSNGAETQYF. CDR3 sequence (DNA): TGTGCCAGCAGCAATGGGGCAGAGACCCAGTACTTC. Using reference TRBV7-8 and TRBJ2-5 for the parts outside the CDR3, the full variable domain is GAGVSQSPRYKVAKRGQDVALRCDPISGHVSLFWYQQALGQGPEFLTYFQNEAQLDKSGLPSDRFFAERPEGSVSTLKIQRTQQEDSAVYLCASSNGAETQYFGPGTRLLVL.

This clonotype has a handful of counts. The chain uses TRBV7-9 and TRBJ1-2, with TRBD1 matching over 7 bases. With 6 bases clipped from V and 8 bases from J, the junction kept 15 bases outside the gene matches. The germline V gene encodes CDR1 SEHNR and CDR2 FQNEAQ (reference sequence). The CDR3 covers 15 residues. The CDR3 here is CASSLSGGPVKGYTF. The CDR3, as DNA: TGTGCCAGCAGTTTATCAGGGGGTCCTGTAAAAGGCTACACCTTC. Drawing the rest from reference TRBV7-9 and TRBJ1-2, the complete variable domain is DTGVSQNPRHKITKRGQNVTFRCDPISEHNRLYWYRQTLGQGPEFLTYFQNEAQLEKSRLLSDRFSAERPKGSFSTLEIQRTEQGDSAMYLCASSLSGGPVKGYTFGSGTRLTVV.